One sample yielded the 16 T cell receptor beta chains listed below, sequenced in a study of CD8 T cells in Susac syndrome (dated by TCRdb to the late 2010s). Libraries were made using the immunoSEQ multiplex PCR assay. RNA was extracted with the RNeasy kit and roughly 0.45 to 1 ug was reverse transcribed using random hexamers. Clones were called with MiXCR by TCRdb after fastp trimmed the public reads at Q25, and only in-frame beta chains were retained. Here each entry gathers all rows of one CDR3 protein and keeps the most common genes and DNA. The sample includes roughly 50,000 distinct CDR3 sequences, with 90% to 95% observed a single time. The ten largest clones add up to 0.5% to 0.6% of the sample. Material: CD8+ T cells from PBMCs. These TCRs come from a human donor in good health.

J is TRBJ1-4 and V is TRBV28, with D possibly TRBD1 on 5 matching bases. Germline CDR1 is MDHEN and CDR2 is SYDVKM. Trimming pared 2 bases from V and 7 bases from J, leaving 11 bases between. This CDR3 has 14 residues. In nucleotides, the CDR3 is TGTGCCAGCAGTTTAAGGGGTAGGGGTGAAAAACTGTTTTTT. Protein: CASSLRGRGEKLFF.

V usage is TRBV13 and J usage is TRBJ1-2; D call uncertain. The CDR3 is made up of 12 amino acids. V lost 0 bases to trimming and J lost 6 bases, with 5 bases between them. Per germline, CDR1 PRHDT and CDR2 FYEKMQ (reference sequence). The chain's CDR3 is CASSLGRDGYTF. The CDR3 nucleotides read TGTGCCAGCAGCTTAGGCCGGGATGGCTACACCTTC.

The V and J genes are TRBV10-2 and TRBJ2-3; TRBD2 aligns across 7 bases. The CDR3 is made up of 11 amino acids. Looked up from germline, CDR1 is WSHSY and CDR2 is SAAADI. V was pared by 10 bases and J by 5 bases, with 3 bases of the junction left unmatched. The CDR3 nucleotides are TGCGCCACGGGAGGTGGAGATACGCAGTATTTT. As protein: CATGGGDTQYF.

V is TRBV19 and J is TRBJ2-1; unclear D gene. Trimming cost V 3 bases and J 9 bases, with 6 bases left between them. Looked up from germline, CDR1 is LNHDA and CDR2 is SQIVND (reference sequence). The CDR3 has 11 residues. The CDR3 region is CASSIASEQFF. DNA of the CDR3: TGTGCCAGTAGTATTGCGAGTGAGCAGTTCTTC.

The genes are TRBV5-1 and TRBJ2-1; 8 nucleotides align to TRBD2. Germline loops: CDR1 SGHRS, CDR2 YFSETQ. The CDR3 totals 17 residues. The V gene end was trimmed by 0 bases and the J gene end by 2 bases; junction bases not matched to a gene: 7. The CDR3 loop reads CASSLAAGRAPYNEQFF. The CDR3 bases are TGCGCCAGCAGCTTGGCCGCCGGGAGGGCCCCCTACAATGAGCAGTTCTTC.

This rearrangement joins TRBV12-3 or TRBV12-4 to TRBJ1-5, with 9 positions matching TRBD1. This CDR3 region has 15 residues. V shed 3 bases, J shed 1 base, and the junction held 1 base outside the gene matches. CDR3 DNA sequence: TGTGCCAGCAGTTTCGGGACAGGGAGCAATCAGCCCCAGCATTTT. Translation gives CASSFGTGSNQPQHF.

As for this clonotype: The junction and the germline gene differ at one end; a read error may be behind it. CDR3 region: CASSLVSSEQYF. The DNA of the CDR3 is TGTGCCAGCAGCCTAGTATCCTCCGAGCAGTACTTC. This chain links TRBV7-9 with TRBJ2-7; D unclear. The CDR3 contains 12 residues. The germline CDR1 and CDR2 sequences are SEHNR and FQNEAQ (reference sequence). The full variable domain, completed using reference TRBV7-9 and TRBJ2-7, is DTGVSQNPRHKITKRGQNVTFRCDPISEHNRLYWYRQTLGQGPEFLTYFQNEAQLEKSRLLSDRFSAERPKGSFSTLEIQRTEQGDSAMYLCASSLVSSEQYFGPGTRLTVT.

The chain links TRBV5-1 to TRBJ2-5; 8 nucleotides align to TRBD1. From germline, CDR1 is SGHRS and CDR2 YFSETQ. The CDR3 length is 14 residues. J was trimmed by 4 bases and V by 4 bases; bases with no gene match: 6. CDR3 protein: CASSEDRVPETQYF. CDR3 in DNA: TGCGCCAGCAGCGAGGACAGGGTACCAGAGACCCAGTACTTC.

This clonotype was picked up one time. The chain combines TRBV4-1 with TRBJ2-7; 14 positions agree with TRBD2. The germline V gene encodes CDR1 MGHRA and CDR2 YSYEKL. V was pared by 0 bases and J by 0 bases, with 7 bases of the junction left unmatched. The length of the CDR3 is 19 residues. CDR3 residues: CASSQDLRTSGRPSYEQYF. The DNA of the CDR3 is TGCGCCAGCAGCCAAGATCTGAGGACTAGCGGGAGGCCCTCCTACGAGCAGTACTTC.

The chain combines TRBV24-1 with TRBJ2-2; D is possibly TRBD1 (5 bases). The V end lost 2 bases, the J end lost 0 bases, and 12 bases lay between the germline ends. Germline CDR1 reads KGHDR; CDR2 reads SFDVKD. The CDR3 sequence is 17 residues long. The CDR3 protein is CATSDSPDTANTGELFF. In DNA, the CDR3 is TGTGCCACCAGTGATTCCCCGGACACCGCGAACACCGGGGAGCTGTTTTTT.

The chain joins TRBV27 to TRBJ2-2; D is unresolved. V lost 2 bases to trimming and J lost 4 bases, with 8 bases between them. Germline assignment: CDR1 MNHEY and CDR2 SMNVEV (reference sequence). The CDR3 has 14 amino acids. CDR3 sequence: CASSLMSSTGELFF. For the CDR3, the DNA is TGTGCCAGCAGTTTAATGAGCAGCACCGGGGAGCTGTTTTTT.

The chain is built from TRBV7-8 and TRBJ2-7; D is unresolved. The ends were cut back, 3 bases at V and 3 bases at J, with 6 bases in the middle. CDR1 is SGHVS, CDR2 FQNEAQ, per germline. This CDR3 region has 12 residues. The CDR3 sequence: CASSFGVYEQYF. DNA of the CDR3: TGTGCCAGCAGCTTTGGGGTCTACGAGCAGTACTTC.

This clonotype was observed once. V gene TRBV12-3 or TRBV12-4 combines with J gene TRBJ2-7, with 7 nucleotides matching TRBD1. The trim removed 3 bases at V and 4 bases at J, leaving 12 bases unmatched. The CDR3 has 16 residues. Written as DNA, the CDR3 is TGTGCCAGCAGTTTGTTATCAGGGGGTGGGCTATACGAGCAGTACTTC. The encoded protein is CASSLLSGGGLYEQYF.

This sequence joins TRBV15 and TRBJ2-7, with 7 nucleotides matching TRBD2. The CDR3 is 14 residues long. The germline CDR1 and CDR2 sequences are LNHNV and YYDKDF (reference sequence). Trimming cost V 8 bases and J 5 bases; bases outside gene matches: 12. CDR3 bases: TGTGCCACCTCCCTGGGGAGGGAGCAAGACGAGCAGTACTTC. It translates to CATSLGREQDEQYF.

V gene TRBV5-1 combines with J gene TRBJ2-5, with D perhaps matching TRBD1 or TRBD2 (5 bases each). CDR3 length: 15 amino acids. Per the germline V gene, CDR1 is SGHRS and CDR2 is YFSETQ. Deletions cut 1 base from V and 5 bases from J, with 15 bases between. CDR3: CASSLNEGRRETQYF. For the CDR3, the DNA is TGCGCCAGCAGCTTGAACGAGGGGCGCCGGGAGACCCAGTACTTC.

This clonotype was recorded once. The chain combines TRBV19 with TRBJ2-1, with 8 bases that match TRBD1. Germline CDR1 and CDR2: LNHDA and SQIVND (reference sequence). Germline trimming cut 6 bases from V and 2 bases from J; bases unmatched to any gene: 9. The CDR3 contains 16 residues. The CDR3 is CASSIEDREPYNEQFF. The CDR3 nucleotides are TGTGCCAGTAGCATTGAGGACAGGGAACCCTACAATGAGCAGTTCTTC.